This TCR beta chain was captured by sequencing in a study of patients and donors after allogeneic stem cell transplantation. One entry per CDR3 protein, called by TCRdb with MiXCR from the RT-PCR reads. The table records about 230,000 distinct CDR3 sequences, 12% to 15% of them present only once. The CDR3 covers 11 residues. The V gene's germline CDR1 is WSHSY and CDR2 SAAADI. The V gene lost 6 bases and the J gene lost 10 bases, with 9 bases spanning the gap. This TCR was sampled from a human donor who was either an allogeneic HSCT recipient or a stem cell or donor lymphocyte infusion donor (not recorded which). It is not recorded whose cells these are; they may come from a transplant donor. The chain has TRBV10-2 and TRBJ1-4; D call uncertain. Sequenced sample: blood, either unsorted or a sorted T cell fraction (not recorded which). Here the CDR3 DNA reads TGCGCCAGCAGGAACGACGGAAAACTGTTTTTT. This translates into CASRNDGKLFF.